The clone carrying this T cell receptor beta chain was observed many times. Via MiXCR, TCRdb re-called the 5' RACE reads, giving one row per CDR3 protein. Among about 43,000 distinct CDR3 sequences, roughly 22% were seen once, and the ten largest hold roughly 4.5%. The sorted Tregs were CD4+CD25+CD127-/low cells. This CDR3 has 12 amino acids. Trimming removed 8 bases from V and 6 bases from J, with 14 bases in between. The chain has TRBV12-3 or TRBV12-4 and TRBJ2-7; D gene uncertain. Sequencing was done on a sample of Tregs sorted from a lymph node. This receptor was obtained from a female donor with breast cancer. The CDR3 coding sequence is TGTGCCAGCGGGTGGGGTGGGTCCGAGCAGTACTTC. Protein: CASGWGGSEQYF.